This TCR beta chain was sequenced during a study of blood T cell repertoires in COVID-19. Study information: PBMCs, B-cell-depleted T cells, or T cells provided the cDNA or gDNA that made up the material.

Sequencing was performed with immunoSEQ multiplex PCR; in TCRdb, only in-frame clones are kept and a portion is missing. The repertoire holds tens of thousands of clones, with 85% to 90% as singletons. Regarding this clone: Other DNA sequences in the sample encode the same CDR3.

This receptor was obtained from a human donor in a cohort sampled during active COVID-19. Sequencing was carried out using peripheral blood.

CDR3 bases: TGCGCCAGCAGCTCCGGACAGTCCACCGGGGAGCTGTTTTTT. Its translation: CASSSGQSTGELFF. The chain links TRBV5-1 to TRBJ2-2; weak D call: TRBD1 (6 bases). From germline, CDR1 is SGHRS and CDR2 YFSETQ. V dropped 3 bases and J dropped 4 bases, with 10 bases sitting between them. CDR3 size: 14 residues.